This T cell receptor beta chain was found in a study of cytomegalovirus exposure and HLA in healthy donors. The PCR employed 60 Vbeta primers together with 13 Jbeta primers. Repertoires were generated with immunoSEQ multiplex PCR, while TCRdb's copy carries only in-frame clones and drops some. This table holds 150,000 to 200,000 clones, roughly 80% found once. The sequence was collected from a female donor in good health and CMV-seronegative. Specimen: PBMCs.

Here the CDR3 DNA reads TGTGCCAGCAGCGGACAGGCCAGGAAGACCCAGTACTTC. Its protein is CASSGQARKTQYF. The chain carries TRBV28 and TRBJ2-5, with 7 bases aligning to TRBD1. This CDR3 has 13 residues. Per the germline V gene, CDR1 is MDHEN and CDR2 is SYDVKM. J gave up 6 bases and V 6 bases, and 7 bases lay outside the gene matches.